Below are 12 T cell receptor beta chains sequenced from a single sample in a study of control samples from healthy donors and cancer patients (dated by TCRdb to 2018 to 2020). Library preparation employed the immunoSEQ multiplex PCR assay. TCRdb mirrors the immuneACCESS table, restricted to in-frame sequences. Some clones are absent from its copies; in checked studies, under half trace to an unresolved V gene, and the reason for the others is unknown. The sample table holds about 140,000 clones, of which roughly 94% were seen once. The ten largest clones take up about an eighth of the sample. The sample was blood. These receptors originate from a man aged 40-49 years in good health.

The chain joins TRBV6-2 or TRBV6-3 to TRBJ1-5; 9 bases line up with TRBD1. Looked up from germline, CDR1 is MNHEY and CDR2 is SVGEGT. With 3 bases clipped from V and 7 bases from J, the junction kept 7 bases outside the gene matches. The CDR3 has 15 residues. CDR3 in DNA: TGTGCCAGCAGTTATTCCGGGACAGGGTCCCAGCCCCAGCATTTT. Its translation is CASSYSGTGSQPQHF.

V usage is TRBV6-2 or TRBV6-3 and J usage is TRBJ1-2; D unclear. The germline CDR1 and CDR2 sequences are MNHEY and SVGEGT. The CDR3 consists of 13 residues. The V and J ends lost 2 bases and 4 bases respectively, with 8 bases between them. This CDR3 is CASSYKSAYGYTF. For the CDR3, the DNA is TGTGCCAGCAGTTACAAGTCAGCCTATGGCTACACCTTC.

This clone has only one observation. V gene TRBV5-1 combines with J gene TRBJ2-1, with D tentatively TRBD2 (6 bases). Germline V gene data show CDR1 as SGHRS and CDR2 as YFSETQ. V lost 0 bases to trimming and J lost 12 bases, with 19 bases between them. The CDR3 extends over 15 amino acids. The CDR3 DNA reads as TGCGCCAGCAGCTTGGGCGGGACCATCAATGACGGGCAGTTCTTC. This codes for CASSLGGTINDGQFF.

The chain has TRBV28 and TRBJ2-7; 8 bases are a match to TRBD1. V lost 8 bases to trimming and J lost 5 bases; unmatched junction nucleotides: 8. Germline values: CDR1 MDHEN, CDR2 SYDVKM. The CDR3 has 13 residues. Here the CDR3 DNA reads TGTGCCAGCGCCGAGGACAGGGACGACGAGCAGTACTTC. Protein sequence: CASAEDRDDEQYF.

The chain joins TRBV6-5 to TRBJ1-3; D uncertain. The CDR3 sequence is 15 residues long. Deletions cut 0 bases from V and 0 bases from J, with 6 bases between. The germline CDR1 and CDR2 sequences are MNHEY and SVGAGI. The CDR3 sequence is CASSYSTISGNTIYF. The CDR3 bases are TGTGCCAGCAGTTACTCGACAATCTCTGGAAACACCATATATTTT.

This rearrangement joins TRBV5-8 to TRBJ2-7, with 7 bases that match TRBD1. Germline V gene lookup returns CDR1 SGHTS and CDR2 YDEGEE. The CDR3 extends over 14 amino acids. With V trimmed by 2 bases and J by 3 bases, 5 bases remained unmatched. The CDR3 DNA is TGTGCCAGCAGCTTAGTTACAGGGGTCTACGAGCAGTACTTC. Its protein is CASSLVTGVYEQYF.

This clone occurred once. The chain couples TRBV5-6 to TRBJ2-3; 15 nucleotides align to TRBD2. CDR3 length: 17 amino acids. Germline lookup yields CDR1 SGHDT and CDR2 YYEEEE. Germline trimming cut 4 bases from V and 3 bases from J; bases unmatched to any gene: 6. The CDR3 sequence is CASSRRTSGRATDTQYF. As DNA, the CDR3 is TGTGCCAGCAGCCGCCGGACTAGCGGGAGGGCAACAGATACGCAGTATTTT. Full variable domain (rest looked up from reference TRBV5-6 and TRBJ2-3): DAGVTQSPTHLIKTRGQQVTLRCSPKSGHDTVSWYQQALGQGPQFIFQYYEEEERQRGNFPDRFSGHQFPNYSSELNVNALLLGDSALYLCASSRRTSGRATDTQYFGPGTRLTVL.

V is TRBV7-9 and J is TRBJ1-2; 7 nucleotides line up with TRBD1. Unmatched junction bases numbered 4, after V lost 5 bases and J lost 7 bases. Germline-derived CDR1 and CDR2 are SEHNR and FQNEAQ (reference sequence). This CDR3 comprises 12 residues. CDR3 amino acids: CASSTTGFGYTF. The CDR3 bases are TGTGCCAGCAGCACGACAGGGTTTGGCTACACCTTC. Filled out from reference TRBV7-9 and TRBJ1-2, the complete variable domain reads DTGVSQNPRHKITKRGQNVTFRCDPISEHNRLYWYRQTLGQGPEFLTYFQNEAQLEKSRLLSDRFSAERPKGSFSTLEIQRTEQGDSAMYLCASSTTGFGYTFGSGTRLTVV.

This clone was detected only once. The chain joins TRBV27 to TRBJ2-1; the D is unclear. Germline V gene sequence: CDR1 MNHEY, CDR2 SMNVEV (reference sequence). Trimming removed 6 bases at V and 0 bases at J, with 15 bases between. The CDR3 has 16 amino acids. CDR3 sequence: CASRFMGLSSYNEQFF. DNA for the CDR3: TGTGCCAGCAGATTTATGGGGTTATCCTCCTACAATGAGCAGTTCTTC.

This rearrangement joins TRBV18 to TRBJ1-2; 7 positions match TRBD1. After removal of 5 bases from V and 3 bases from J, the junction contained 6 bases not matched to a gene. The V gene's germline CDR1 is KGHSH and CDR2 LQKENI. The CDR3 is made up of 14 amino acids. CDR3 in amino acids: CASSFGDRDYGYTF. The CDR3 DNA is TGTGCCAGCTCATTCGGAGACAGGGACTATGGCTACACCTTC.

CDR3 DNA sequence: TGTGCCTGGAGGAACACAGGGGGATATGAGCAGTTCTTC. It encodes CAWRNTGGYEQFF. The chain links TRBV30 to TRBJ2-1, with TRBD1 matching over 8 bases. Germline values: CDR1 GTSNPN, CDR2 SVGIG (reference sequence). V was pared by 3 bases and J by 8 bases, with 6 bases of the junction left unmatched. The CDR3 contains 13 residues.

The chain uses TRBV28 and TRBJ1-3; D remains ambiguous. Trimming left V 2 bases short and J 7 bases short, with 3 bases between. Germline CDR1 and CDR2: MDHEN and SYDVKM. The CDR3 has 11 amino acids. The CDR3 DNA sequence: TGTGCCAGCAGTTTAGGGAACACCATATATTTT. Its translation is CASSLGNTIYF.